This TCR beta chain was recovered during a study of T-cell reconstitution after alpha-beta-depleted transplantation in children (dated by TCRdb to about 2016). General notes on the study: The study quantitatively tracked T-cell immune reconstitution after TCRalphabeta/CD19-depleted allogeneic hematopoietic cell transplantation in children using TCR repertoire profiling. The research as a whole found: Apparently early alphabetaT-cell count recovery about two months after transplant reportedly relied on only several hundred rapidly expanded clones derived from non-depleted graft cells. Hyperexpanded clone frequencies declined over subsequent months; after one year, T-cell counts and TCRbeta diversity were mostly attributed to newly produced T cells. The high TCRbeta diversity at day 60 in some patients was ascribed to recipient T cells and intrathymic progenitors that had survived conditioning.

In the paper's terms, the treatment or condition label means: allogeneic hematopoietic cell transplantation with graft depleted of TCRalphabeta T cells and CD19 B cells. Transplant recipients were children who received TCRalphabeta/CD19-depleted allogeneic hematopoietic cell grafts. In this sample, this clonotype turned up many times. Its antigen has not been determined. No base-level quality is on record; no much larger clone is a single base apart. Library generation was performed with PCR. The sample was run on an Illumina HiSeq 2500. TCR library preparation used molecular barcoding, with unique molecular identifiers applied to normalize quantification of the TCRbeta repertoire. TCRdb reran the public reads through fastp at Q25 and MiXCR, keeping productive beta chains. When rows share a CDR3 protein, they turn into one entry using the most common DNA and genes. In all, the sample holds about 240,000 distinct CDR3 sequences, and roughly a quarter of those were seen once. The top ten clones comprise 2.6% of the sample.

At the junction V is shortened by 6 bases and J by 2 bases; bases outside the gene matches: 3. From the germline V gene (reference sequence), CDR1 is DFQATT and CDR2 is SNEGSKA. Including the terminal cysteine and phenylalanine, the CDR3 comprises 14 residues. Only the CDR3 region is kept as DNA, spanning 42 bases read in frame from base 1. Here the sequenced sample was PBMCs, taken before TCRalphabeta/CD19-depleted stem cell transplant. Recombination joined TRBV20-1 with TRBJ1-6, with TRBD1 matching 8 junction bases. This receptor was obtained from a girl aged 2-15 years with Fanconi anemia, due to receive a stem cell transplant. The CDR3 loop reads CSAPDRAYNSPLHF. In nucleotides, the sequence is TGCAGTGCCCCGGACAGGGCCTATAATTCACCCCTCCACTTT.